Shown below are 8 T cell receptor beta chains from a single sample sequenced in a study of T cells in Graves' hyperthyroidism and ophthalmopathy. The CDR3 regions of TCR beta were amplified from RNA transcripts. TCR CDR3 regions were first amplified by RT-PCR with HTBI primers. TCRdb re-called the multiplex PCR reads through MiXCR, storing one row per CDR3 protein. This table holds 450,000 to 600,000 distinct CDR3 sequences, 20% found once. The sequencing sample was made of blood. Receptors originate from a man in his forties or fifties with Graves' ophthalmopathy.

This clonotype has more than one count but fewer than ten. The chain links TRBV6-1 to TRBJ1-1; tentatively, D is TRBD1 (6 bases). V lost 1 base and J lost 10, with 13 bases in between. Germline loops: CDR1 MNHNS, CDR2 SASEGT. The CDR3 length is 13 residues. The CDR3 region is CASSEEIRGRAFF. DNA for the CDR3: TGTGCCAGCAGTGAAGAAATCAGGGGAAGAGCTTTCTTT.

The chain couples TRBV6-1 to TRBJ2-5; 8 bases are a match to TRBD1. CDR3 length: 15 residues. Germline trimming cut 5 bases from V and 5 bases from J; bases unmatched to any gene: 10. Germline loops: CDR1 MNHNS, CDR2 SASEGT. CDR3 coding DNA: TGTGCCAGCAGTTTCAACAGGGGGTTGGGGGAGACCCAGTACTTC. Translated, it gives CASSFNRGLGETQYF.

This clonotype was seen more than once but under ten times. The DNA for the CDR3 is TGTGCCAGCAGCCAAGTAGCTCAACTCTCTGGGGCCAACGTCCTGACTTTC. Protein sequence: CASSQVAQLSGANVLTF. The chain has TRBV3-1 and TRBJ2-6; D call uncertain. The CDR3 extends over 17 amino acids. Trimming removed 1 base at V and 0 bases at J, with 10 bases between. Germline V gene data show CDR1 as LGHDT and CDR2 as YNNKEL (reference sequence).

The J gene is TRBJ2-2, the V gene TRBV14; no reliable D call. V dropped 1 base and J dropped 7 bases, with 7 bases sitting between them. In germline, CDR1 is SGHDN, CDR2 FVKESK. The CDR3 is 13 amino acids. Here the CDR3 reads CASSQVFGGELFF. The CDR3 nucleotides are TGTGCCAGCAGCCAAGTATTTGGCGGGGAGCTGTTTTTT. The full variable domain, completed using reference TRBV14 and TRBJ2-2, is EAGVTQFPSHSVIEKGQTVTLRCDPISGHDNLYWYRRVMGKEIKFLLHFVKESKQDESGMPNNRFLAERTGGTYSTLKVQPAELEDSGVYFCASSQVFGGELFFGEGSRLTVL.

This clonotype has more than one count but fewer than ten. Sequence at one end of the junction differs from germline and may be a read error. The rearrangement links TRBV28 to TRBJ2-1, with 8 bases fitting TRBD2. The CDR3 runs to 15 residues. Germline V CDR1 and CDR2: MDHEN, SYDVKM. CDR3 DNA sequence: TGTGCCAGCAGTTCGGGGGGGACAATCCTAAATGAGCAATTCTTC. Translation: CASSSGGTILNEQFF.

This clonotype showed up many times. This chain connects TRBV28 to TRBJ2-5; D remains ambiguous. Trimming took off 6 bases at V and 1 base at J, with 9 bases between the two ends. The CDR3 consists of 13 residues. CDR1 is MDHEN, CDR2 SYDVKM, per germline. The CDR3 bases are TGTGCCAGCAGACGACCGACCCAAGAGACCCAGTACTTC. It codes for CASRRPTQETQYF.

The DNA for the CDR3 is TGTGCCAGCAGCTTGGCGATACAGGGGCATAATTCACCCCTCCACTTT. Amino acids: CASSLAIQGHNSPLHF. V and J are TRBV5-5 and TRBJ1-6, with 7 bases aligning to TRBD1. Germline V gives CDR1 SGHKS, CDR2 YYEKEE (reference sequence). The CDR3 contains 16 residues. V lost 0 bases to trimming and J lost 5 bases; unmatched junction nucleotides: 5.

This clonotype was seen many times. The chain links TRBV11-2 to TRBJ1-1; D uncertain. Trimming pared 5 bases from V and 3 bases from J, leaving 10 bases between. In germline, CDR1 is SGHAT, CDR2 FQNNGV. The CDR3 is 13 residues long. The CDR3 is CASSGDGYTEAFF. The CDR3 DNA reads as TGTGCCAGCAGCGGAGACGGGTACACTGAAGCTTTCTTT.